These 8 T cell receptor beta chains share one sample of origin, sequenced in a study of blood T cells in healthy people across ages. A sample-barcoded 5' primer and a J-beta primer mix were used in a second PCR of roughly 6 to 12 cycles. TCRdb itself ran the 5' RACE reads through MiXCR, one entry per CDR3 protein. Of 780,000 or so distinct CDR3 sequences in the sample, about 61% were seen once. The source material was blood. The receptors here all came from a man aged 35 to 55 in good health.

This clonotype occurred once. The V gene is TRBV11-2, the J gene TRBJ1-6; possibly TRBD1 for D (6 bases). The CDR3 has 16 residues. Trimming cost V 4 bases and J 3 bases, with 13 bases left between them. From germline, CDR1 is SGHAT and CDR2 FQNNGV. The CDR3 coding sequence is TGTGCCAGCAGCTCAGCCGGGGACATCTATAATTCACCCCTCCACTTT. Protein product: CASSSAGDIYNSPLHF.

This clonotype was recorded a few times. This chain uses TRBV10-3 with TRBJ2-3, with D uncertain. The germline gives CDR1 ENHRY, CDR2 SYGVKD. CDR3 length equals 13 residues. Trimming removed 2 bases from V and 3 bases from J, with 6 bases in between. The CDR3 nucleotides are TGTGCCATCAGTGAGACCGGAACAGATACGCAGTATTTT. The encoded protein is CAISETGTDTQYF.

V gene TRBV5-5 combines with J gene TRBJ2-5, with 8 bases lining up with TRBD1. With 4 bases clipped from V and 2 bases from J, the junction kept 4 bases outside the gene matches. CDR3 length: 14 residues. Germline V gene lookup returns CDR1 SGHKS and CDR2 YYEKEE (reference sequence). The CDR3: CASSKGQGQETQYF. The CDR3 DNA reads TGTGCCAGCAGCAAAGGACAGGGTCAAGAGACCCAGTACTTC.

The chain combines TRBV18 with TRBJ2-1; 9 bases align to TRBD2. Unmatched junction bases numbered 10, after V lost 2 bases and J lost 8 bases. CDR1 KGHSH and CDR2 LQKENI come from the germline V gene. The CDR3 covers 16 residues. In nucleotides, the CDR3 is TGTGCCAGCTCACCAGGGGTGGCTAGCGGGACAGATGAGCAGTTCTTC. Its protein is CASSPGVASGTDEQFF. Complete variable domain (other parts from reference TRBV18 and TRBJ2-1): NAGVMQNPRHLVRRRGQEARLRCSPMKGHSHVYWYRQLPEEGLKFMVYLQKENIIDESGMPKERFSAEFPKEGPSILRIQQVVRGDSAAYFCASSPGVASGTDEQFFGPGTRLTVL.

The J gene is TRBJ1-4, the V gene TRBV7-2, with 8 bases lining up with TRBD1. The CDR3 covers 17 residues. Unmatched junction bases numbered 8, after V lost 5 bases and J lost 0 bases. The germline CDR1 and CDR2 sequences are SGHTA and FQGNSA. CDR3 protein: CASSPRTGIATNEKLFF. In DNA form, the CDR3 reads TGTGCCAGCAGCCCGCGGACAGGGATCGCAACTAATGAAAAACTGTTTTTT.

The rearrangement joins TRBV11-3 to TRBJ2-1; a possible D gene is TRBD2 (6 bases). The CDR3 covers 16 residues. Germline CDR1 SGHNT, CDR2 YENEEA. The V gene lost 3 bases and the J gene lost 9 bases, with 21 bases spanning the gap. CDR3 loop: CASSLGRGARGGEQFF. The CDR3 DNA reads as TGTGCCAGCAGCTTGGGACGTGGAGCGCGGGGTGGTGAGCAGTTCTTC.

This clonotype has only one observation. Because the CDR3 is missing its conserved closing phenylalanine or tryptophan, this is likely a read error. The CDR3 nucleotides are TGTGCCAGCAGTGGATCCCGGAGACAGGGGACCAGCTCCTACAATGAGCAGTTCTTG. Translation: CASSGSRRQGTSSYNEQFL. The chain links TRBV2 to TRBJ2-1; 8 bases fit TRBD1. V was pared by 4 bases and J by 0 bases, with 14 bases of the junction left unmatched. Per germline, CDR1 SNHLY and CDR2 FYNNEI. CDR3 length equals 19 residues.

The chain has TRBV6-1 and TRBJ2-3, with TRBD2 identical over 8 bases. Germline V CDR1 and CDR2: MNHNS, SASEGT. Trimming at V came to 5 bases and at J to 3 bases, leaving 19 bases not matched to a gene. The length of the CDR3 is 19 residues. CDR3 residues: CASSPNPGGRPAGTDTQYF. Written as DNA, the CDR3 is TGTGCCAGCAGTCCTAACCCGGGGGGGCGCCCCGCGGGGACAGATACGCAGTATTTT.